These T cell receptor beta chains were read from a single sample in a study of T cell repertoires in ileal Crohn's disease. This table comes from immunoSEQ multiplex PCR, and its TCRdb copy is limited to in-frame clones, with some not included. The sample lists 13,000 to 15,000 clones, 70% to 90% occurring once. Sequenced sample: ileal tissue. The receptors here all came from an adult with Crohn's disease. Both conserved end residues are part of each CDR3. Each record gives: CDR3 protein, CDR3 DNA, D gene, J gene, clone size, V gene. D genes are given only for firm matches. Only some rows state a clone size, as once, few, many or a class for expanded clones.

cdr3_aa: CASSTLGGMNTEAFF
cdr3_nt: TGTGCCAGTAGTACCCTCGGCGGGATGAACACTGAAGCTTTCTTT
d_call: -
j_call: TRBJ1-1
clone_size: -
v_call: TRBV19

cdr3_aa: CASSLVLTGADTEAFF
cdr3_nt: TGCGCCAGCAGCCTAGTCCTGACAGGGGCGGACACTGAAGCTTTCTTT
d_call: TRBD1
j_call: TRBJ1-1
clone_size: -
v_call: TRBV4-3

cdr3_aa: CATEGQKIATNEKLFF
cdr3_nt: TGTGCCACCGAGGGACAGAAAATTGCAACTAATGAAAAACTGTTTTTT
d_call: TRBD1
j_call: TRBJ1-4
clone_size: -
v_call: TRBV7-9

cdr3_aa: CASSPRPQGRMYGYTF
cdr3_nt: TGTGCCAGCTCACCCAGACCGCAGGGGAGAATGTATGGCTACACCTTC
d_call: -
j_call: TRBJ1-2
clone_size: -
v_call: TRBV18

cdr3_aa: CATQGQDYGYTF
cdr3_nt: TGTGCCACTCAGGGACAGGACTATGGCTACACCTTC
d_call: TRBD1
j_call: TRBJ1-2
clone_size: -
v_call: TRBV10-3

cdr3_aa: CASSRGTGGVNQPQHF
cdr3_nt: TGTGCCAGCAGCCGAGGGACAGGGGGCGTCAATCAGCCCCAGCATTTT
d_call: TRBD1
j_call: TRBJ1-5
clone_size: -
v_call: TRBV5-6

cdr3_aa: CASRNLDRGLVGYTF
cdr3_nt: TGTGCCAGCAGAAATCTGGACAGGGGGCTTGTTGGCTACACCTTC
d_call: TRBD1
j_call: TRBJ1-2
clone_size: -
v_call: TRBV2

cdr3_aa: CAISELHSGTGVGEQYF
cdr3_nt: TGTGCCATCAGTGAGTTACACTCCGGGACAGGGGTAGGCGAGCAGTACTTC
d_call: TRBD1
j_call: TRBJ2-7
clone_size: -
v_call: TRBV10-3

cdr3_aa: CASSSGTSGKNEQFF
cdr3_nt: TGTGCCAGCAGTTCCGGGACTAGCGGGAAGAATGAGCAGTTCTTC
d_call: TRBD2
j_call: TRBJ2-1
clone_size: -
v_call: TRBV27

cdr3_aa: CASSPRGSAKETQYF
cdr3_nt: TGTGCCAGCAGCCCACGGGGTAGCGCGAAAGAGACCCAGTACTTC
d_call: -
j_call: TRBJ2-5
clone_size: -
v_call: TRBV7-2

cdr3_aa: CASSSRLAGAQETQYF
cdr3_nt: TGTGCCAGCAGCTCTAGACTAGCGGGGGCCCAAGAGACCCAGTACTTC
d_call: TRBD2
j_call: TRBJ2-5
clone_size: -
v_call: TRBV5-4

cdr3_aa: CASSSRAGGTEAFF
cdr3_nt: TGTGCCAGCAGTTCCCGGGCAGGGGGCACTGAAGCTTTCTTT
d_call: TRBD1
j_call: TRBJ1-1
clone_size: -
v_call: TRBV6-6

cdr3_aa: CAWIQGYEQYF
cdr3_nt: TGTGCCTGGATTCAGGGTTACGAGCAGTACTTC
d_call: -
j_call: TRBJ2-7
clone_size: -
v_call: TRBV30

cdr3_aa: CASKDGGSQPQHF
cdr3_nt: TGTGCCAGCAAAGACGGGGGGTCTCAGCCCCAGCATTTT
d_call: -
j_call: TRBJ1-5
clone_size: -
v_call: TRBV2

cdr3_aa: CASSDRTSGGRGEQFF
cdr3_nt: TGTGCCAGCAGCGATAGGACTAGCGGGGGGCGTGGTGAGCAGTTCTTC
d_call: TRBD2
j_call: TRBJ2-1
clone_size: -
v_call: TRBV7-8

cdr3_aa: CASSHTDRPEAFF
cdr3_nt: TGTGCCAGCTCACACACAGACAGGCCTGAAGCTTTCTTT
d_call: -
j_call: TRBJ1-1
clone_size: -
v_call: TRBV18

cdr3_aa: CASSPGRGNEQFF
cdr3_nt: TGTGCCAGCAGTCCCGGCCGAGGCAATGAGCAGTTCTTC
d_call: -
j_call: TRBJ2-1
clone_size: once
v_call: TRBV6-5

cdr3_aa: CASSPSPGYEQYF
cdr3_nt: TGTGCCAGCTCACCTTCCCCGGGCTACGAGCAGTACTTC
d_call: -
j_call: TRBJ2-7
clone_size: -
v_call: TRBV18

cdr3_aa: CASRAGGGNQPQHF
cdr3_nt: TGTGCCAGCAGAGCAGGGGGCGGCAATCAGCCCCAGCATTTT
d_call: TRBD1
j_call: TRBJ1-5
clone_size: -
v_call: TRBV7-8

cdr3_aa: CASSLRGGPNYEQYF
cdr3_nt: TGTGCCAGTAGTCTCCGGGGGGGCCCCAACTACGAGCAGTACTTC
d_call: TRBD2
j_call: TRBJ2-7
clone_size: -
v_call: TRBV19

cdr3_aa: CASSITPGTGNTDTQYF
cdr3_nt: TGTGCCAGTAGTATAACTCCCGGGACAGGAAACACAGATACGCAGTATTTT
d_call: TRBD1
j_call: TRBJ2-3
clone_size: -
v_call: TRBV19

cdr3_aa: CASSLSFYGYTF
cdr3_nt: TGTGCCAGCAGCCTCTCCTTCTATGGCTACACCTTC
d_call: -
j_call: TRBJ1-2
clone_size: -
v_call: TRBV28

cdr3_aa: CSVEQGMNQPQHF
cdr3_nt: TGCAGCGTTGAGCAGGGTATGAATCAGCCCCAGCATTTT
d_call: -
j_call: TRBJ1-5
clone_size: -
v_call: TRBV29-1

cdr3_aa: CASSQDHGGDPKKQYF
cdr3_nt: TGCGCCAGCAGCCAAGATCATGGCGGAGACCCTAAAAAGCAGTACTTC
d_call: -
j_call: TRBJ2-7
clone_size: -
v_call: TRBV4-3

cdr3_aa: CASSSLGRRAAYGYTF
cdr3_nt: TGTGCCAGCAGCTCTCTGGGGAGGAGGGCCGCCTATGGCTACACCTTC
d_call: -
j_call: TRBJ1-2
clone_size: -
v_call: TRBV14

cdr3_aa: CASSKGGVTGELFF
cdr3_nt: TGTGCCAGCAGCAAAGGTGGAGTAACCGGGGAGCTGTTTTTT
d_call: -
j_call: TRBJ2-2
clone_size: -
v_call: TRBV21-1

cdr3_aa: CASSYLLAGGSNTQYF
cdr3_nt: TGTGCCAGCAGCTACCTTCTAGCGGGTGGTTCAAATACGCAGTATTTT
d_call: TRBD2
j_call: TRBJ2-3
clone_size: -
v_call: TRBV11-2

cdr3_aa: CATSRPQPGAASSTNIQYF
cdr3_nt: TGTGCCACCAGCAGACCCCAACCAGGGGCGGCCTCAAGTACTAACATTCAGTACTTC
d_call: -
j_call: TRBJ2-4
clone_size: -
v_call: TRBV15

cdr3_aa: CASSLNGGQYNSPLHF
cdr3_nt: TGTGCCAGCAGCTTAAACGGGGGACAGTATAATTCACCCCTCCACTTT
d_call: TRBD1
j_call: TRBJ1-6
clone_size: -
v_call: TRBV7-3

cdr3_aa: CAWSIRRGIHYGYTF
cdr3_nt: TGTGCCTGGAGTATACGCAGGGGGATACACTATGGCTACACCTTC
d_call: TRBD1
j_call: TRBJ1-2
clone_size: -
v_call: TRBV30

cdr3_aa: CATSRDQGLADEQFF
cdr3_nt: TGTGCCACCAGCAGAGATCAGGGACTAGCGGATGAGCAGTTCTTC
d_call: TRBD2
j_call: TRBJ2-1
clone_size: -
v_call: TRBV15

cdr3_aa: CASSLGRASGGPLSRDTQYF
cdr3_nt: TGTGCCAGCAGCTTAGGGCGGGCTAGCGGGGGGCCTCTTAGTAGGGATACGCAGTATTTT
d_call: TRBD2
j_call: TRBJ2-3
clone_size: -
v_call: TRBV5-4

cdr3_aa: CASSERGGGYGYTF
cdr3_nt: TGTGCCAGCAGCGAGAGAGGGGGGGGCTATGGCTACACCTTC
d_call: -
j_call: TRBJ1-2
clone_size: -
v_call: TRBV6-5

cdr3_aa: CASNTGENEKLFF
cdr3_nt: TGTGCCAGCAACACAGGAGAAAATGAAAAACTGTTTTTT
d_call: -
j_call: TRBJ1-4
clone_size: -
v_call: TRBV7-9

cdr3_aa: CASSIPGVKLFF
cdr3_nt: TGTGCCAGTAGTATCCCCGGGGTGAAACTGTTTTTT
d_call: -
j_call: TRBJ1-4
clone_size: -
v_call: TRBV19

cdr3_aa: CASSHGTSGSVEQFF
cdr3_nt: TGTGCCAGCAGCCACGGGACTAGCGGGAGCGTGGAGCAGTTCTTC
d_call: TRBD2
j_call: TRBJ2-1
clone_size: -
v_call: TRBV13

cdr3_aa: CATSSRGLAGNEQFF
cdr3_nt: TGTGCCACCAGCAGCAGGGGACTAGCGGGGAATGAGCAGTTCTTC
d_call: TRBD2
j_call: TRBJ2-1
clone_size: -
v_call: TRBV15

cdr3_aa: CASSMTGATYEQYF
cdr3_nt: TGTGCCAGTAGTATGACAGGGGCGACCTACGAGCAGTACTTC
d_call: TRBD1
j_call: TRBJ2-7
clone_size: -
v_call: TRBV19

cdr3_aa: CVRLLDTQYF
cdr3_nt: TGTGTGAGACTTTTAGATACGCAGTATTTT
d_call: -
j_call: TRBJ2-3
clone_size: -
v_call: TRBV19

cdr3_aa: CASSPDRNQPQHF
cdr3_nt: TGTGCCAGCAGTCCCGACAGGAATCAGCCCCAGCATTTT
d_call: -
j_call: TRBJ1-5
clone_size: -
v_call: TRBV27

cdr3_aa: CASSSRPEQYF
cdr3_nt: TGTGCCAGCAGTTCCCGTCCCGAGCAGTACTTC
d_call: -
j_call: TRBJ2-7
clone_size: -
v_call: TRBV6-6

cdr3_aa: CASRPREGITGELFF
cdr3_nt: TGTGCCAGCAGGCCAAGGGAGGGAATCACCGGGGAGCTGTTTTTT
d_call: TRBD2
j_call: TRBJ2-2
clone_size: -
v_call: TRBV7-3

cdr3_aa: CASSLGTPYEQYF
cdr3_nt: TGTGCCAGCAGCTTAGGGACTCCATACGAGCAGTACTTC
d_call: -
j_call: TRBJ2-7
clone_size: -
v_call: TRBV7-6

cdr3_aa: CASSRKHYGQAELDADTQYF
cdr3_nt: TGTGCCAGTAGTAGAAAACACTACGGACAGGCCGAATTAGATGCAGATACGCAGTATTTT
d_call: TRBD1
j_call: TRBJ2-3
clone_size: few
v_call: TRBV19

cdr3_aa: CASSGSRASGGSGYTF
cdr3_nt: TGTGCCAGCAGCGGAAGTAGGGCTTCAGGGGGCTCTGGCTACACCTTC
d_call: TRBD1
j_call: TRBJ1-2
clone_size: -
v_call: TRBV14